This TCR beta chain stems from a study of control samples from healthy donors and cancer patients. Germline loops: CDR1 SGHTA, CDR2 FQGNSA. This CDR3 comprises 15 residues. The trim removed 0 bases at V and 4 bases at J, leaving 5 bases unmatched. Generated by immunoSEQ multiplex PCR, the TCRdb table keeps only in-frame clones and is missing some. The data contain over 10,000 clones, approximately 80% of them singletons. The rearrangement links TRBV7-2 to TRBJ1-1; 7 bases are shared with TRBD1. The TCR sequence derives from a male donor with melanoma. Sequencing was performed on formalin-fixed, paraffin-embedded tissue. CDR3 nucleotides: TGTGCCAGCAGCTTAGCGCACAGGGGTCGCACTGAAGCTTTCTTT. Protein: CASSLAHRGRTEAFF.